One sample yielded the 10 T cell receptor beta chains listed below, sequenced in a study of technical replicates of blood from a few donors. Assay: immunoSEQ multiplex PCR; the TCRdb copy retains only in-frame clones and omits some. The data hold tens of thousands of clones, with roughly 96% observed a single time. Sequencing was performed on T cells isolated from PBMCs. The source of these receptors is a human donor in good health.

V usage is TRBV12-5 and J usage is TRBJ1-1; TRBD1 might be the D (5 bases). CDR3 length equals 12 residues. CDR1 is LGHNT and CDR2 is FRNRAP in the germline V gene. Trimming removed 6 bases from V and 2 bases from J, with 7 bases in between. The CDR3 protein is CASGTVNTEAFF. CDR3 in DNA: TGTGCTAGTGGGACAGTTAACACTGAAGCTTTCTTT.

The chain couples TRBV7-8 to TRBJ2-7; 8 bases match TRBD2. The CDR3 loop spans 16 amino acids. The trim removed 5 bases at V and 2 bases at J, leaving 11 bases unmatched. CDR1 SGHVS and CDR2 FQNEAQ come from the germline V gene. The CDR3 DNA follows: TGTGCCAGCAGCCCCCGACGGGGGGGGAGTCCCTACGAGCAGTACTTC. Residues: CASSPRRGGSPYEQYF.

This chain uses TRBV27 with TRBJ2-7, with 8 bases lining up with TRBD1. Germline values: CDR1 MNHEY, CDR2 SMNVEV (reference sequence). With 3 bases clipped from V and 0 bases from J, the junction kept 4 bases outside the gene matches. The CDR3 runs 15 residues. CDR3 sequence reads: CASSFTGTGSYEQYF. The CDR3 DNA reads as TGTGCCAGCAGTTTTACCGGGACAGGCTCCTACGAGCAGTACTTC.

The chain recombines TRBV27 with TRBJ2-7, with D unclear. The CDR3 spans 13 residues. CDR1 MNHEY and CDR2 SMNVEV come from the germline V gene (reference sequence). V shed 3 bases and J shed 3 bases, with 9 bases lying between them. CDR3 DNA sequence: TGTGCCAGCAGTTTTAGATCGATCTACGAGCAGTACTTC. Its protein is CASSFRSIYEQYF.

This clone is a singleton in its sample. The sample has other DNA sequences that encode this CDR3 too. The chain couples TRBV6-5 to TRBJ2-1; perhaps TRBD2 as D (5 bases). Germline CDR1 is MNHEY and CDR2 is SVGAGI. The length of the CDR3 is 15 residues. V was trimmed by 2 bases and J by 0 bases, leaving 8 bases between them. The CDR3 loop reads CASSYRESSYNEQFF. DNA for the CDR3: TGTGCCAGCAGTTACCGGGAAAGCTCCTACAATGAGCAGTTCTTC.

The chain joins TRBV6-1 to TRBJ1-5; the D gene is possibly TRBD1 (5 bases). The CDR3 has 14 amino acids. Germline assignment: CDR1 MNHNS and CDR2 SASEGT. The V and J ends lost 4 bases and 6 bases respectively, with 13 bases between them. The CDR3 DNA reads TGTGCCAGCAGTGGAAGGGGCGCCGGTCAGCCCCAGCATTTT. Translated: CASSGRGAGQPQHF.

The CDR3 loop is CSVEGSGTDSYEQYF. CDR3 coding DNA: TGCAGCGTTGAAGGGTCCGGGACAGACTCCTACGAGCAGTACTTC. This chain joins TRBV29-1 and TRBJ2-7, with 7 bases aligning to TRBD1. The CDR3 is 15 amino acids. The V gene end was trimmed by 1 base and the J gene end by 0 bases; junction bases not matched to a gene: 6. Germline CDR1 reads SQVTM; CDR2 reads ANQGSEA.

The chain uses TRBV5-4 and TRBJ2-5; D gene ambiguous. The germline CDR1 and CDR2 sequences are SGHNT and YYREEE (reference sequence). Trimming shortened V by 0 bases and J by 5 bases, and 14 bases separated the two germline ends. The CDR3 totals 15 residues. The CDR3 sequence: CASSLATGVGETQYF. The DNA for the CDR3 is TGTGCCAGCAGCTTGGCAACCGGCGTGGGCGAGACCCAGTACTTC.

The chain joins TRBV27 to TRBJ2-3, with D unclear. The CDR3 sequence is 14 residues long. Trimming took off 3 bases at V and 1 base at J, with 8 bases between the two ends. Germline CDR1 is MNHEY and CDR2 is SMNVEV (reference sequence). Written as DNA, the CDR3 is TGTGCCAGCAGTTTTGGGCTTGGCACAGATACGCAGTATTTT. Translated, it gives CASSFGLGTDTQYF.

The chain couples TRBV7-6 to TRBJ2-2, with 9 bases matching TRBD1. Looked up from germline, CDR1 is SGHVS and CDR2 is FNYEAQ. The CDR3 consists of 14 residues. V was clipped by 2 bases and J by 11 bases; unmatched bases: 6. CDR3: CASSLNPTGGELFF. The CDR3 bases are TGTGCCAGCAGCTTAAACCCAACAGGGGGCGAGCTGTTTTTT.